The clone carrying this T cell receptor beta chain occurred many times. Its antigen is as yet unknown. CDR3 size: 16 residues. Trimming left V 5 bases short and J 0 bases short, with 14 bases between. Germline CDR1 SGHTA, CDR2 FQGNSA. TCRdb called the reads again in MiXCR, with one record for every CDR3 protein. In the table there are approximately 240,000 distinct CDR3 sequences, roughly an eighth of which are singletons. The data stem from a study of T cell repertoires in cytomegalovirus infection. Across the whole study: Public TCR beta signatures provided an indication of both CMV infection and a matching HLA type.

Findings and limits, study-wide: Individuals carrying CMV plus the relevant HLA were identified by cumulative frequency of public TCR beta families. The ex vivo response was dominated by HLA-C-restricted CMV-specific TCR beta clonotypes.

The TCR sequence derives from a human donor in good health (CMV status not recorded). Some clones in this sample may be carry-over from other donors' samples. The sequencing sample was made of PBMCs. The chain joins TRBV7-2 to TRBJ2-4, with D possibly TRBD2 on 7 matching bases. The CDR3 DNA is TGTGCCAGCAGCCCCGGGGGGACACTAGCCAAAAACATTCAGTACTTC. Protein sequence: CASSPGGTLAKNIQYF. Drawing the rest from reference TRBV7-2 and TRBJ2-4, the complete variable domain is GAGVSQSPSNKVTEKGKDVELRCDPISGHTALYWYRQSLGQGLEFLIYFQGNSAPDKSGLPSDRFSAERTGGSVSTLTIQRTQQEDSAVYLCASSPGGTLAKNIQYFGAGTRLSVL.